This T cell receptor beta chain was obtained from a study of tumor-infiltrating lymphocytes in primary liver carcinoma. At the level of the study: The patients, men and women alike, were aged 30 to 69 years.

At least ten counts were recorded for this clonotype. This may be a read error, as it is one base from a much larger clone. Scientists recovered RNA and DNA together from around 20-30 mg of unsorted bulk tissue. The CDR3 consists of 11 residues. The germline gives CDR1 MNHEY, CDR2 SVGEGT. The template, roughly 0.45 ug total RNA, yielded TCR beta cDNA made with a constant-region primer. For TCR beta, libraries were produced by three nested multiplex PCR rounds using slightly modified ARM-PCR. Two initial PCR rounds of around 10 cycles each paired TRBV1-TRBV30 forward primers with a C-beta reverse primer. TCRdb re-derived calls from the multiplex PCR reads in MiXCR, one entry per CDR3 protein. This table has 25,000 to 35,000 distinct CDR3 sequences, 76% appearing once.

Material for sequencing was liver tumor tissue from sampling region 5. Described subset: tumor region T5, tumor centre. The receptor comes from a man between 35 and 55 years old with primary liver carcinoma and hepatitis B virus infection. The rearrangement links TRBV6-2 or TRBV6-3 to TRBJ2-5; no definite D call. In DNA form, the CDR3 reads TGTACCAGCAGTCTACAAGAGACCCAGTACTTC. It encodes CTSSLQETQYF.